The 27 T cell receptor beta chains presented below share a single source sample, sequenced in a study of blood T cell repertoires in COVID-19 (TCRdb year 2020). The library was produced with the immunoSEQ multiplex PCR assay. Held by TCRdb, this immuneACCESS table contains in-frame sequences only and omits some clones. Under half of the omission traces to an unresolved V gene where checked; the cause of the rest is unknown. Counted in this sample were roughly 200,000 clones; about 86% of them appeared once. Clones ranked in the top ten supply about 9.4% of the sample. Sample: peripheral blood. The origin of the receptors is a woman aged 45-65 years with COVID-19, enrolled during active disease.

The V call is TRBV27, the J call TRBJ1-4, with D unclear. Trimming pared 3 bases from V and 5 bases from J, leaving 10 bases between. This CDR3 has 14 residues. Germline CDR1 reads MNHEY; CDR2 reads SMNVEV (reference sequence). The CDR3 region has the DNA TGTGCCAGCAGTTTTCGGGGAGGGAATGAAAAACTGTTTTTT. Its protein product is CASSFRGGNEKLFF. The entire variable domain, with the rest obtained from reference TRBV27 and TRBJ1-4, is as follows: EAQVTQNPRYLITVTGKKLTVTCSQNMNHEYMSWYRQDPGLGLRQIYYSMNVEVTDKGDVPEGYKVSRKEKRNFPLILESPSPNQTSLYFCASSFRGGNEKLFFGSGTQLSVL.

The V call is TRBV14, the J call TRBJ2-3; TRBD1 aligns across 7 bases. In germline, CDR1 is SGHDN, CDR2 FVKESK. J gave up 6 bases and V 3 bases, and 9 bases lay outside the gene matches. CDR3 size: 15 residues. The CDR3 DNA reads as TGTGCCAGCAGCCACCGACAGGGTTTAGGGGATACGCAGTATTTT. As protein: CASSHRQGLGDTQYF.

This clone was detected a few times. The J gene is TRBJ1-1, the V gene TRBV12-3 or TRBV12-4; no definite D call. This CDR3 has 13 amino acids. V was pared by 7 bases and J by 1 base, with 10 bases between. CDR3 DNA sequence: TGTGCCAGCAAAACACAGACGAACACTGAAGCTTTCTTT. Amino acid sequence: CASKTQTNTEAFF.

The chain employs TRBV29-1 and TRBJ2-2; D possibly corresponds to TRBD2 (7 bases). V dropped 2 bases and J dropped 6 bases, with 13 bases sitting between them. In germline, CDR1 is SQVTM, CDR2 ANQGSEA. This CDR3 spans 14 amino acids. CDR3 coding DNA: TGCAGCGTTGAAATGGGGGGGCTGGCCGGGGAGCTGTTTTTT. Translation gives CSVEMGGLAGELFF.

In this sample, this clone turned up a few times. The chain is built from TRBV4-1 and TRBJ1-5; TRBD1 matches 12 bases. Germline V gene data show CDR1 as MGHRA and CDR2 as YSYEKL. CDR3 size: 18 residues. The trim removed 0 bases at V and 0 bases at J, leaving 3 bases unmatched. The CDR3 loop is CASSQDWDRGLSNQPQHF. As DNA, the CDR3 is TGCGCCAGCAGCCAAGATTGGGACAGGGGGCTTAGCAATCAGCCCCAGCATTTT.

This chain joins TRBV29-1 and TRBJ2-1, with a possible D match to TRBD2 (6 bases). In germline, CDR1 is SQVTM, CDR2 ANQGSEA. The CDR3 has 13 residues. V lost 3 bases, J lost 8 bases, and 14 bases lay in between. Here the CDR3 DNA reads TGCAGCGTTGAGGCTAGCGCACGCGATGAGCAGTTCTTC. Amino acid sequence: CSVEASARDEQFF.

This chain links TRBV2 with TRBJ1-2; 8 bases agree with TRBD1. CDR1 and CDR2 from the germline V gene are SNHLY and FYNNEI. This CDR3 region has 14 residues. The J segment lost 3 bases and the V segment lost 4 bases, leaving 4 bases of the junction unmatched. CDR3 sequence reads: CASSADRVDYGYTF. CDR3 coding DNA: TGTGCCAGCAGTGCGGACAGGGTTGACTATGGCTACACCTTC. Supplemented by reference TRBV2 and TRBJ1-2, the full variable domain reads EPEVTQTPSHQVTQMGQEVILRCVPISNHLYFYWYRQILGQKVEFLVSFYNNEISEKSEIFDDQFSVERPDGSNFTLKIRSTKLEDSAMYFCASSADRVDYGYTFGSGTRLTVV.

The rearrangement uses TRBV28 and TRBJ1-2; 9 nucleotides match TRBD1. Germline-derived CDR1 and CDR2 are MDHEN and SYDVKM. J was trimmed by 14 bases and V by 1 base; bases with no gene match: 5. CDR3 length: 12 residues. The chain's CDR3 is CASSLSGTGCTF. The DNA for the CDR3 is TGTGCCAGCAGTTTATCAGGGACAGGGTGTACCTTC.

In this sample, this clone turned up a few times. This CDR3 is CSARDEREQYF. For the CDR3, the DNA is TGCAGTGCTAGAGATGAGAGGGAGCAGTACTTC. The V call is TRBV20-1, the J call TRBJ2-7; D is ambiguous. Germline CDR1 is DFQATT and CDR2 is SNEGSKA (reference sequence). Trimming shortened V by 0 bases and J by 7 bases, and 7 bases separated the two germline ends. The CDR3 extends over 11 amino acids.

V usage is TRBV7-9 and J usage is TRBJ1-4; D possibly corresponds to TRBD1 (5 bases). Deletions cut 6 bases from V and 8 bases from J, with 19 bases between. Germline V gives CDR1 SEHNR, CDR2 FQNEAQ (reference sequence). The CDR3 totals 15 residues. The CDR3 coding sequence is TGTGCCAGCAGGTCCGGGACCTCCGGGGGAGAAAAACTGTTTTTT. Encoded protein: CASRSGTSGGEKLFF.

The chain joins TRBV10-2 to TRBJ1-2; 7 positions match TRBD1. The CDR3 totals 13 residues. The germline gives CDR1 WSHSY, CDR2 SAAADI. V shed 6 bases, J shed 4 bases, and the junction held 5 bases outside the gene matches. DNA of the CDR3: TGCGCCAGCAGGGCCGGGACAGCCTATGGCTACACCTTC. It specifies CASRAGTAYGYTF.

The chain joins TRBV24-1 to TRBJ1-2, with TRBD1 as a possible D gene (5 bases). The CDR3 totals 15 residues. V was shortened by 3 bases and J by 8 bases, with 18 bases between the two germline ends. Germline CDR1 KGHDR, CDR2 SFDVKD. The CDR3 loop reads CATSDDFAGTPGYTF. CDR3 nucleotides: TGTGCCACCAGTGATGACTTTGCCGGGACTCCCGGCTACACCTTC.

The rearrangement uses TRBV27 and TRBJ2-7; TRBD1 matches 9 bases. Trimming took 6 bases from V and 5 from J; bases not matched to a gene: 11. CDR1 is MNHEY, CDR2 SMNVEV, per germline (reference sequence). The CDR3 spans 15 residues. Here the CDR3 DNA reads TGTGCCAGCAGGAAAGCCGGGACAGGGTCTAACGAGCAGTACTTC. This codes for CASRKAGTGSNEQYF.

This CDR3 is CASSLGVATEAFF. The CDR3 region has the DNA TGCGCCAGCAGCTTGGGAGTCGCCACTGAAGCTTTCTTT. The chain recombines TRBV5-1 with TRBJ1-1; D call uncertain. This CDR3 spans 13 amino acids. The ends were cut back, 0 bases at V and 4 bases at J, with 7 bases in the middle. Germline assignment: CDR1 SGHRS and CDR2 YFSETQ.

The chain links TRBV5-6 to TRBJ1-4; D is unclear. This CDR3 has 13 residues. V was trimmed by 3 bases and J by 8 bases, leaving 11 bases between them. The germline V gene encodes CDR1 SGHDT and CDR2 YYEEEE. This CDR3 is CASSSSEREKLFF. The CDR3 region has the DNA TGTGCCAGCAGCTCGTCCGAGAGGGAAAAACTGTTTTTT.

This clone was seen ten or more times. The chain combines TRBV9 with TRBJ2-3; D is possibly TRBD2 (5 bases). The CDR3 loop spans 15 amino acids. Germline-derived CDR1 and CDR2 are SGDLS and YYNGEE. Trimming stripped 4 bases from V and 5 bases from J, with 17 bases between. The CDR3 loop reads CASSTQGRGGDTQYF. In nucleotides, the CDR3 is TGTGCCAGCAGCACCCAAGGGCGCGGAGGAGATACGCAGTATTTT.

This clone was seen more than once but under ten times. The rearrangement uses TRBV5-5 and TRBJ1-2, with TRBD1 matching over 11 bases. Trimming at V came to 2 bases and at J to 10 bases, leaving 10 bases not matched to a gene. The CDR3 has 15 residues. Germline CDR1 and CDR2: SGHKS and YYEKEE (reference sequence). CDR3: CASSLVSGTGGFYTF. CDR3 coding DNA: TGTGCCAGCAGCTTAGTGTCCGGGACAGGGGGTTTCTACACCTTC. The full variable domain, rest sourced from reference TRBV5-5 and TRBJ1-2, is DAGVTQSPTHLIKTRGQQVTLRCSPISGHKSVSWYQQVLGQGPQFIFQYYEKEERGRGNFPDRFSARQFPNYSSELNVNALLLGDSALYLCASSLVSGTGGFYTFGSGTRLTVV.

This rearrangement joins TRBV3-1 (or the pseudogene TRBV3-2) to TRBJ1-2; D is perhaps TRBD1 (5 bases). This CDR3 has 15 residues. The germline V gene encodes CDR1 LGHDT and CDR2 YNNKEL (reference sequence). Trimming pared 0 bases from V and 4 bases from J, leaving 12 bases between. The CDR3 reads CASSQDWGGSYGYTF. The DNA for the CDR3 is TGTGCCAGCAGCCAAGATTGGGGCGGAAGCTATGGCTACACCTTC.

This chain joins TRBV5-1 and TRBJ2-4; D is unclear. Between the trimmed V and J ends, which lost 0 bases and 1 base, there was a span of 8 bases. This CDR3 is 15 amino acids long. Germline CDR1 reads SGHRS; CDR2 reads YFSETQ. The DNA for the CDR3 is TGCGCCAGCAGCTTGGGTGGCGGCGCCAAAAACATTCAGTACTTC. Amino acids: CASSLGGGAKNIQYF.

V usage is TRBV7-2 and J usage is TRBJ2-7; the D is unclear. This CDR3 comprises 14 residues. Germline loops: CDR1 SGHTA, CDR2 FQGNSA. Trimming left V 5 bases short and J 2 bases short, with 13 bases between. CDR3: CASSPPTPTYEQYF. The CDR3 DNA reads TGTGCCAGCAGCCCACCGACACCAACCTACGAGCAGTACTTC.

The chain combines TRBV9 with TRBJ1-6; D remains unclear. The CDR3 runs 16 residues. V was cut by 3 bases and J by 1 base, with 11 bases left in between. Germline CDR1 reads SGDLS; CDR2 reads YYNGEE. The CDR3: CASSDQRGSYNSPLHF. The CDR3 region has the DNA TGTGCCAGCAGCGATCAACGAGGATCCTATAATTCACCCCTCCACTTT.

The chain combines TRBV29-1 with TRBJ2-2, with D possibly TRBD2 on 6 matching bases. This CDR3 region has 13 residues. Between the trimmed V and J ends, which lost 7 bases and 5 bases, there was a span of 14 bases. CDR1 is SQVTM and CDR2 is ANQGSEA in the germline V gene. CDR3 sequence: CSASGLFTGELFF. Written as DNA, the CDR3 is TGCAGCGCAAGCGGGCTTTTTACCGGGGAGCTGTTTTTT.

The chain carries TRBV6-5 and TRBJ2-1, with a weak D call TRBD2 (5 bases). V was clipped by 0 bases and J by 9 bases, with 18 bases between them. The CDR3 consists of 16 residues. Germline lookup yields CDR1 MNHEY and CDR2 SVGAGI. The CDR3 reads CASSYSIPGWGSEQFF. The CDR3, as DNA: TGTGCCAGCAGTTACTCGATACCGGGGTGGGGTAGTGAGCAGTTCTTC.

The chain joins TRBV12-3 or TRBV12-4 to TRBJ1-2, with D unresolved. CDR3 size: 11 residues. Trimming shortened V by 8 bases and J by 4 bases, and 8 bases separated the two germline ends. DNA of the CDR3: TGTGCCAGCGGACTCAGCTATGGCTACACCTTC. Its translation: CASGLSYGYTF.

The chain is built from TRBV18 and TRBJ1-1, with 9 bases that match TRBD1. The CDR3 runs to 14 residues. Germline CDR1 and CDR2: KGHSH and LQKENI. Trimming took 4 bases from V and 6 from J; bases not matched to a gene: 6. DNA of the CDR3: TGTGCCAGCTCACTGGGACAGGGCTATGCTGAAGCTTTCTTT. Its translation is CASSLGQGYAEAFF.

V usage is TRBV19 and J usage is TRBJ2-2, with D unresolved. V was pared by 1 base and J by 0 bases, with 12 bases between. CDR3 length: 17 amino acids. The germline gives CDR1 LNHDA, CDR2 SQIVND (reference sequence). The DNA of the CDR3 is TGTGCCAGTAGTATAGGGAATAGGAGATCGAACACCGGGGAGCTGTTTTTT. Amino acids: CASSIGNRRSNTGELFF.

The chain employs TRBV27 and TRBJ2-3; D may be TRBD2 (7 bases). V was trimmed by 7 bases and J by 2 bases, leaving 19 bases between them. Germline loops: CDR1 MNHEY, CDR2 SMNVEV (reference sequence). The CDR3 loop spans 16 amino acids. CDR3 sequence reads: CASMNRRGLSTDTQYF. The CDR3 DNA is TGTGCCAGCATGAACAGGCGGGGGCTATCCACAGATACGCAGTATTTT.